This is a list of T cell receptor beta chains from one sample in a study of blood T cell repertoires in COVID-19. Assay used: immunoSEQ multiplex PCR; TCRdb lists only in-frame clones, some missing. Of about 480,000 clones in the sample, roughly nine tenths were seen once. Sample: peripheral blood. These receptors were taken from a man between 18 and 35 years old with COVID-19, enrolled during active disease. Each CDR3 is given without its conserved first and last residue. Clone sizes are given selectively: once, few, many, or a class where the clone is expanded.

V gene,clone size,J gene,CDR3 length,CDR3 protein
TRBV18,.,TRBJ1-5,13,ASSPLQGSNQPQH
TRBV27,once,TRBJ2-7,12,ASSPVGQGYEQY
TRBV5-8,.,TRBJ1-6,15,ASSYYRDRFYNSPLH
TRBV19,.,TRBJ1-5,13,ASSFGQGINQPQH
TRBV29-1,.,TRBJ1-2,11,SVDREEDYGYT
TRBV13,.,TRBJ2-3,13,ASSLGLADRLTQY
TRBV10-2,.,TRBJ1-2,12,ASSEFGSYYGYT
TRBV27,.,TRBJ2-7,11,ASSWRAHYEQY
TRBV4-1,once,TRBJ2-2,11,ASSRGGTGELF
TRBV3-1/TRBV3-2,.,TRBJ1-2,13,ASRPSGTGGAGYT
TRBV12-3/TRBV12-4,once,TRBJ2-7,11,ASGIGGGYEQY